This TCR beta chain originates from a study of shared clonotypes between healthy human individuals. CDR1 and CDR2 (germline): SGHRS, YFSETQ. V was pared by 0 bases and J by 11 bases, with 16 bases of the junction left unmatched. This CDR3 has 16 residues. Sequenced by immunoSEQ multiplex PCR; TCRdb stores in-frame clones only, minus some. The table has about 1.1 million clones, around 78% seen once; the top ten hold more than 0.5%. The sample taken for sequencing was memory CD4+ T cells from PBMCs. The subset: CD45RA-negative fraction. This sequence was found in a man aged 18-30 years in good health. Some clones in this sample may be carry-over from other donors' samples. The genes are TRBV5-1 and TRBJ1-1, with 7 bases that match TRBD1. In DNA form, the CDR3 reads TGCGCCAGCAGCTTGGCCGCTGGGCAGGGGGGGCCTGGTGCTTTCTTT. Protein: CASSLAAGQGGPGAFF. The full variable domain, completed using reference TRBV5-1 and TRBJ1-1, is KAGVTQTPRYLIKTRGQQVTLSCSPISGHRSVSWYQQTPGQGLQFLFEYFSETQRNKGNFPGRFSGRQFSNSRSEMNVSTLELGDSALYLCASSLAAGQGGPGAFFGQGTRLTVV.